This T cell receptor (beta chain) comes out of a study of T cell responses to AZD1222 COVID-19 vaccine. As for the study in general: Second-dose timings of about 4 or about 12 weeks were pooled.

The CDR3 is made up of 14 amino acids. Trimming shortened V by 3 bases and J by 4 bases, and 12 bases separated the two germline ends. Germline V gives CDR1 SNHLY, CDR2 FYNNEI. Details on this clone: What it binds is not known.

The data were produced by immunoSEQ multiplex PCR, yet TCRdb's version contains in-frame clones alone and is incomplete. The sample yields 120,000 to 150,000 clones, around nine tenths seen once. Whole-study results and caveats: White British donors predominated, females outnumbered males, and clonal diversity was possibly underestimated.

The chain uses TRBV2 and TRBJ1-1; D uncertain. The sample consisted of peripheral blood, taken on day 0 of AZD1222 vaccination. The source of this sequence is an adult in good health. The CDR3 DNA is TGTGCCAGCAGTGACTCCCCTGTAGGCACTGAAGCTTTCTTT. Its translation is CASSDSPVGTEAFF. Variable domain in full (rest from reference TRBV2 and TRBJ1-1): EPEVTQTPSHQVTQMGQEVILRCVPISNHLYFYWYRQILGQKVEFLVSFYNNEISEKSEIFDDQFSVERPDGSNFTLKIRSTKLEDSAMYFCASSDSPVGTEAFFGQGTRLTVV.